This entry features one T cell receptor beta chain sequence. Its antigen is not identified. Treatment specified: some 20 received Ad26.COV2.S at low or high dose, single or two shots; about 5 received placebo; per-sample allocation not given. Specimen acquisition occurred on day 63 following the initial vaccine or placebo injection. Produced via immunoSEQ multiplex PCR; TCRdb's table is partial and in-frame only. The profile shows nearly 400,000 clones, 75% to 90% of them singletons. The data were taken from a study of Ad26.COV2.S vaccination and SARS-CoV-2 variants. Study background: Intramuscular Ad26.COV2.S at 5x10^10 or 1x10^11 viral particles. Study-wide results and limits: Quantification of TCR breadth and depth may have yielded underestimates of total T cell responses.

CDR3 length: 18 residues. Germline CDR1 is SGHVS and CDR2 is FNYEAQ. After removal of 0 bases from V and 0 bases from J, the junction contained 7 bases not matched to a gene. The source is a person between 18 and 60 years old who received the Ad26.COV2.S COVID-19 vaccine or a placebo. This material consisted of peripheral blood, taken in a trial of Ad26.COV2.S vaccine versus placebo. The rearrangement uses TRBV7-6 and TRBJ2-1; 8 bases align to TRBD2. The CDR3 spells CASSLARLAGFSYNEQFF. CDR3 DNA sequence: TGTGCCAGCAGCTTAGCGCGGCTAGCGGGCTTCTCCTACAATGAGCAGTTCTTC.